A selection of T cell receptor beta chains follows, all from one sample in a study of T cell responses to AZD1222 COVID-19 vaccine. The table came from immunoSEQ multiplex PCR; TCRdb's copy has only in-frame clones and leaves some out. The repertoire consists of about 140,000 clones, with around 90% occurring once and the leading ten covering 5% to 6.5%. The sequencing used peripheral blood, collected 28 days after the second AZD1222 dose. Receptors originate from an adult who received the AZD1222 COVID-19 vaccine. Both conserved end residues are part of each CDR3. D genes are given only for firm matches. Size tells how often a clone was seen (once, few, many) or the class of an expanded clone, and some rows leave it out.

TRBJ2-3 | TRBD2 | TRBV3-1/TRBV3-2 | . | TGTGCCAGCAGCCAAGGCGGGGGGACAGATACGCAGTATTTT | CASSQGGGTDTQYF
TRBJ1-6 | . | TRBV6-4 | . | TGTGCCAGCAGTGACGGGACGATAAATAATTCACCCCTCCACTTT | CASSDGTINNSPLHF
TRBJ2-7 | TRBD2 | TRBV6-2/TRBV6-3 | . | TGTGCCAGCAGCGACTGGGGACTAGCCTTCGGGAGGTACGAGCAGTACTTC | CASSDWGLAFGRYEQYF
TRBJ2-2 | TRBD2 | TRBV5-1 | . | TGCGCCAGCAGCTGGCAGGGAGGGGACACCGGGGAGCTGTTTTTT | CASSWQGGDTGELFF
TRBJ2-7 | . | TRBV5-4 | few | TGTGCCAGCAGCCTTAGCGGAGAAGTTTCCTACGAGCAGTACTTC | CASSLSGEVSYEQYF
TRBJ1-3 | . | TRBV10-3 | . | TGTGCCATCAGCGCCTGGGGCCGGGTAGACCCCTCTGGAAACACCATATATTTT | CAISAWGRVDPSGNTIYF
TRBJ1-2 | . | TRBV18 | . | TGTGCCAGCTCACCACTTCAGGGCTCAGGGGGCTACACCTTC | CASSPLQGSGGYTF
TRBJ1-5 | . | TRBV30 | . | TGTGCCTGGAGTGTACGTTTGGCCCCGAGGCGGAATCAGCCCCAGCATTTT | CAWSVRLAPRRNQPQHF
TRBJ2-7 | . | TRBV7-8 | . | TGTGCCAGCAGCCCCTACCGGGTCCCTGGTTCCTACGAGCAGTACTTC | CASSPYRVPGSYEQYF
TRBJ2-5 | . | TRBV13 | . | TGTGCCAGCAGCTTAGATCAAGAGACCCAGTACTTC | CASSLDQETQYF
TRBJ2-1 | . | TRBV5-1 | . | TGCGCCAGCAGCTTGGAGGGGGGGCCTGTCAATGAGCAGTTCTTC | CASSLEGGPVNEQFF
TRBJ2-3 | TRBD1 | TRBV19 | . | TGTGCCAGTAGTGTCTGGGACAGGGAAGCAGATACGCAGTATTTT | CASSVWDREADTQYF
TRBJ2-3 | . | TRBV5-1 | once | TGCGCCAGCAGCTTGGGGGCGGGGGATACGCAGTATTTT | CASSLGAGDTQYF
TRBJ1-6 | . | TRBV2 | . | TGTGCCAGCAGTGAAGAGTGGAGGGCCCTCCACTTT | CASSEEWRALHF
TRBJ2-1 | . | TRBV29-1 | few | TGCAGCGTTGTGAGCAGGGCCTACAATGAGCAGTTCTTC | CSVVSRAYNEQFF
TRBJ2-3 | TRBD1 | TRBV5-4 | . | TGTGCCAGCAGCACCGGGACAGCAGATACGCAGTATTTT | CASSTGTADTQYF
TRBJ2-7 | TRBD2 | TRBV29-1 | . | TGCAGCGCCGCGAGAGGGTTGGGGGGGATTCGCGGGAGGTCAACCTACGAGCAGTACTTC | CSAARGLGGIRGRSTYEQYF
TRBJ1-6 | . | TRBV7-9 | . | TGTGCCAGCAGAACCCGTACGGGGGGAGGGAATTCACCCCTCCACTTT | CASRTRTGGGNSPLHF
TRBJ2-3 | TRBD2 | TRBV5-4 | once | TGTGCCAGCAGTTACGGGGGGGCGGGAGATACGCAGTATTTT | CASSYGGAGDTQYF
TRBJ1-1 | . | TRBV3-1/TRBV3-2 | . | TGTGCCAGCAGACAGGGTTCGGACACTGAAGCTTTCTTT | CASRQGSDTEAFF
TRBJ1-5 | . | TRBV15 | . | TGTGCCACCAGCAGAGATAGCCGATATCAGCCCCAGCATTTT | CATSRDSRYQPQHF
TRBJ1-5 | . | TRBV6-5 | . | TGTGCCAGCAGTCTAAACAGCGTTCCCCAGTGGGCGCATTTT | CASSLNSVPQWAHF
TRBJ1-5 | . | TRBV10-3 | . | TGTGCCATCAGCCGAGACACCCCGGGCGGGCCCCAGCATTTT | CAISRDTPGGPQHF
TRBJ2-7 | TRBD2 | TRBV28 | . | TGTGCCAGTCTGCGGGCGGGGGGGGCCCCAGGCCCCTACGAGCAGTACTTC | CASLRAGGAPGPYEQYF
TRBJ1-4 | . | TRBV30 | . | TGTGCCTGGAGTGTACCCCCCGGACGTCTCGCGGGTGAAAAACTGTTTTTT | CAWSVPPGRLAGEKLFF
TRBJ2-2 | TRBD2 | TRBV10-3 | few | TGTGCCATCAGACCCGGGACTAGCGGGAGAGGGACCGGGGAGCTGTTTTTT | CAIRPGTSGRGTGELFF
TRBJ2-4 | . | TRBV2 | . | TGTGCCAGCAGTGGTCAGGGACTAGCCAAAAACATTCAGTACTTC | CASSGQGLAKNIQYF
TRBJ1-2 | . | TRBV18 | once | TGTGCCAGCTCACCAATTTCAGGGGAGCCCTATGGCTACACCTTC | CASSPISGEPYGYTF
TRBJ2-2 | . | TRBV12-3/TRBV12-4 | . | TGTGCCAGCAGTTTAAGCGGGGAGCTGTTTTTT | CASSLSGELFF
TRBJ1-4 | . | TRBV6-1 | . | TGTGCCAGCAGTGAAAGGGAGGTGTCTAATGAAAAACTGTTTTTT | CASSEREVSNEKLFF
TRBJ2-7 | . | TRBV24-1 | . | TGTGCCACCAGTGATTCAAGGAGGAGACCCTACGAGCAGTACTTC | CATSDSRRRPYEQYF
TRBJ2-2 | . | TRBV7-7 | . | TGTGCTAGCAGCTTTTCCATCCTTGGTGCCGGGGAGCTGTTTTTT | CASSFSILGAGELFF
TRBJ2-7 | . | TRBV5-1 | . | TGCGCCAGCAGCGGGGGCAGCGCAGACTACGAGCAGTACTTC | CASSGGSADYEQYF
TRBJ1-2 | TRBD1 | TRBV4-2 | . | TGTGCCAGCAGCCCGGAGGCAGGGGGCATAAGCTATGGCTACACCTTC | CASSPEAGGISYGYTF
TRBJ2-3 | . | TRBV5-1 | once | TGCGCCAGCAGCGAACGGCAGGGGCAAGATACGCAGTATTTT | CASSERQGQDTQYF